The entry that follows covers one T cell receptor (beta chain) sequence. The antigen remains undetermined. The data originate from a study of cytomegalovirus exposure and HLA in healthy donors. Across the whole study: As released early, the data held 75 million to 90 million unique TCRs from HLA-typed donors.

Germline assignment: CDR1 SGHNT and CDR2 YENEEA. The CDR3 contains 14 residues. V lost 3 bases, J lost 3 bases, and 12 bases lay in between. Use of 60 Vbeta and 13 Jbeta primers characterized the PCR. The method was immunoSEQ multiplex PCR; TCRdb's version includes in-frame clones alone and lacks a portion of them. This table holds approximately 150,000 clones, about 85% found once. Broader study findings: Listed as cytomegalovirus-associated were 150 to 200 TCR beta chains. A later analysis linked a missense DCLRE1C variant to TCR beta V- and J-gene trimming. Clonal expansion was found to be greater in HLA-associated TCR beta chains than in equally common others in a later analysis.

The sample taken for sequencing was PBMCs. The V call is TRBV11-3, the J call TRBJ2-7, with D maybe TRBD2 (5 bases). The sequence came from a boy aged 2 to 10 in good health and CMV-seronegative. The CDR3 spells CASSLSTLDYEQYF. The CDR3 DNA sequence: TGTGCCAGCAGCTTGAGCACACTAGACTACGAGCAGTACTTC.